The clone carrying this T cell receptor beta chain appeared a few times. Some clones are missing from TCRdb's copy, which holds only in-frame ones; the method was immunoSEQ multiplex PCR. Of 180,000 or so clones in the sample, about 86% were seen once. V was clipped by 7 bases and J by 4 bases, with 11 bases between them. The V gene's germline CDR1 is SGDLS and CDR2 YYNGEE. There are 12 residues in the CDR3. These data belong to a study of blood T cell repertoires in COVID-19. Turning to the study itself: COVID-19 samples, acute and convalescent, were from the United States, Italy and Spain. PBMCs, B-cell-depleted T cells, or T cells provided the cDNA or gDNA that made up the material.

The sequence was collected from a man between 18 and 29 years old with acute or convalescent COVID-19. Sequenced input: peripheral blood. V and J are TRBV9 and TRBJ1-2; D is unclear. In DNA, the CDR3 is TGTGCCAGCTATAGCTCCTTCTATGGCTACACCTTC. Translation: CASYSSFYGYTF.